This TCR beta chain was captured by sequencing in a study of response to subunit inactivated influenza vaccine. TCRdb reprocessed the RT-PCR reads via MiXCR and lists one record per CDR3 protein. The sample consists of about 540,000 distinct CDR3 sequences, roughly 25% of them appearing once. Trimming left V 7 bases short and J 4 bases short, with 16 bases between. The CDR3 runs 14 residues. This clonotype was recorded many times. These data also formed part of another study, on T cells expressing NK-cell markers. This second study notes: Synthesis of TCR beta cDNA relied on 5'RACE template switching carrying UMIs. Sorting was restricted to alpha-beta TCR T cells by an anti-gamma-delta TCR antibody in several experiments.

Here the sequenced sample was CD4+ T cells sorted from PBMCs, taken about 11 days after vaccination. The origin of this receptor is a middle-aged man who received an inactivated influenza vaccine. The J gene is TRBJ2-5, the V gene TRBV12-3 or TRBV12-4; D remains ambiguous. CDR3 in DNA: TGTGCCAGCACCCTCTCGGGTCCGGTAGAGACCCAGTACTTC. Its translation: CASTLSGPVETQYF.